This T cell receptor (beta chain) is drawn from a study of T cells in Graves' hyperthyroidism and ophthalmopathy. The sample holds many counts of this clonotype. Germline V gene lookup returns CDR1 SGHDN and CDR2 FVKESK. Between the trimmed V and J ends, which lost 5 bases and 0 bases, there was a span of 16 bases. CDR3 length: 16 amino acids. TCR beta CDR3 region amplification was performed from RNA transcripts. Primed by the HTBI set, a first-round RT-PCR was run on the TCR CDR3. A single record per CDR3 protein comes from TCRdb applying MiXCR to the multiplex PCR reads. The sample consists of some 300,000 distinct CDR3 sequences, roughly an eighth of them appearing once.

This chain connects TRBV14 to TRBJ1-1; D not certain. Sequenced sample: blood. This TCR was sampled from a middle-aged woman with Graves' hyperthyroidism. CDR3 in DNA: TGTGCCAGCAGCGGATTGGGTGGACTAATGAACACTGAAGCTTTCTTT. It translates to CASSGLGGLMNTEAFF.